What follows are 13 T cell receptor beta chains derived from one specimen sequenced in a study of monozygotic twins with inflammatory bowel disease (dated by TCRdb to 2018 to 2020). Library method: 5' RACE. The data were produced on an Illumina HiSeq 2500. Each CDR3 protein sequence appears as one entry after TCRdb reprocessed the reads, and no DNA is included. This sample's table lists approximately 390,000 distinct CDR3 sequences. The ten largest clones add up to approximately 2.3% of the sample. Sample: blood. These receptors were taken from a human donor with ulcerative colitis or Crohn's disease, or a healthy co-twin of an affected twin (not recorded which).

V and J are TRBV2 and TRBJ2-2; TCRdb proposes TRBD1, but this gene call is untestable without DNA. Germline values: CDR1 SNHLY, CDR2 FYNNEI. The length of the CDR3 is 14 residues. The CDR3 sequence: CASTRGPNTGELFF.

The CDR3 spells CSAPGTAFYGYTF. The gene calls are TRBV20-1 and TRBJ1-2; TCRdb gives TRBD1 as the D gene, but with no DNA this cannot be confirmed. The CDR3 loop spans 13 amino acids. Germline-derived CDR1 and CDR2 are DFQATT and SNEGSKA (reference sequence).

The chain employs TRBV20-1 and TRBJ2-3; as DNA is missing, the TRBD1 call by TCRdb cannot be tested. The germline gives CDR1 DFQATT, CDR2 SNEGSKA (reference sequence). The CDR3 is made up of 14 amino acids. This CDR3 is CSAGRTGGTDTQYF.

V gene TRBV5-1 combines with J gene TRBJ2-7; TCRdb's D call of TRBD2 is untestable without DNA. Germline loops: CDR1 SGHRS, CDR2 YFSETQ. The CDR3 sequence is 15 residues long. CDR3: CASSLDKRERDEQYF. Together with reference TRBV5-1 and TRBJ2-7, the CDR3 gives the full variable domain: KAGVTQTPRYLIKTRGQQVTLSCSPISGHRSVSWYQQTPGQGLQFLFEYFSETQRNKGNFPGRFSGRQFSNSRSEMNVSTLELGDSALYLCASSLDKRERDEQYFGPGTRLTVT.

The rearrangement uses TRBV4-1 and TRBJ1-5. CDR1 is MGHRA, CDR2 YSYEKL, per germline. The CDR3 spans 13 residues. The chain's CDR3 is CASSQGWGLPQHF.

The rearrangement links TRBV6-5 to TRBJ2-3; TCRdb gives TRBD2 as the D gene, but with no DNA this cannot be confirmed. Germline values: CDR1 MNHEY, CDR2 SVGAGI. The CDR3 has 16 amino acids. The CDR3: CASSYWAGGPTDTQYF.

The rearrangement uses TRBV24-1 and TRBJ1-6. Germline CDR1 is KGHDR and CDR2 is SFDVKD. The CDR3 contains 11 residues. CDR3 sequence reads: CATSERSPLHF.

This chain connects TRBV5-1 to TRBJ2-7; the TCRdb call, TRBD1, lacks DNA for checking. CDR3 length equals 14 residues. From germline, CDR1 is SGHRS and CDR2 YFSETQ. The CDR3 protein is CASSPGQGSYEQYF.

The chain uses TRBV20-1 and TRBJ2-3; TCRdb reports TRBD1, a call that lacks DNA to check it against. CDR1 and CDR2 (germline): DFQATT, SNEGSKA (reference sequence). The CDR3 loop spans 13 amino acids. This CDR3 is CSAPPLPGPGQYF.

CDR3 sequence reads: CASSLDGLDRGHNEQFF. V is TRBV7-9 and J is TRBJ2-1; TCRdb proposes TRBD1, but this gene call is untestable without DNA. Germline V gene sequence: CDR1 SEHNR, CDR2 FQNEAQ (reference sequence). The CDR3 length is 17 residues.

The CDR3 sequence is CASSFWRGEGNEQFF. The J gene is TRBJ2-1, the V gene TRBV28; the TCRdb call, TRBD1, lacks DNA for checking. The CDR3 runs to 15 residues. Germline V gene data show CDR1 as MDHEN and CDR2 as SYDVKM.

The chain carries TRBV5-4 and TRBJ1-6. The CDR3 covers 16 residues. Germline assignment: CDR1 SGHNT and CDR2 YYREEE (reference sequence). The CDR3 loop is CASSYRRYGANSPLHF. Drawing the rest from reference TRBV5-4 and TRBJ1-6, the complete variable domain is ETGVTQSPTHLIKTRGQQVTLRCSSQSGHNTVSWYQQALGQGPQFIFQYYREEENGRGNFPPRFSGLQFPNYSSELNVNALELDDSALYLCASSYRRYGANSPLHFGNGTRLTVT.

CDR3 sequence: CASSLAGGQGANTQYF. This chain links TRBV5-1 with TRBJ2-3; TCRdb returns TRBD1, unconfirmable since there is no DNA. This CDR3 has 16 residues. The V gene's germline CDR1 is SGHRS and CDR2 YFSETQ. Supplemented by reference TRBV5-1 and TRBJ2-3, the full variable domain reads KAGVTQTPRYLIKTRGQQVTLSCSPISGHRSVSWYQQTPGQGLQFLFEYFSETQRNKGNFPGRFSGRQFSNSRSEMNVSTLELGDSALYLCASSLAGGQGANTQYFGPGTRLTVL.